This T cell receptor beta chain is drawn from a study of blood T cells in healthy people across ages. A J-beta primer mix and a sample-barcoded 5' primer were used in a second PCR of about 7 to 12 cycles. From the 5' RACE reads, TCRdb called clonotypes with MiXCR, one entry per CDR3 protein. The sample lists around 2 million distinct CDR3 sequences, 35% to 50% seen once, with roughly 24% in the top ten. Germline V gene sequence: CDR1 SGHRS, CDR2 YFSETQ. This CDR3 contains 14 residues. Trimming took off 2 bases at V and 0 bases at J, with 8 bases between the two ends. This clonotype came up a few times. Its matching antigen is unknown. Whole-study findings and limits: Diversity of TCR beta per million T cells declined in a roughly linear way with age.

The origin of this receptor is a human donor in good health. The specimen was blood. J is TRBJ1-2 and V is TRBV5-1, with D unclear. Here the CDR3 DNA reads TGCGCCAGCAGCTTTGAGGGCACTAACTATGGCTACACCTTC. This translates into CASSFEGTNYGYTF.